This T cell receptor (beta chain) appears in the sequencing data of a study of cytomegalovirus exposure and HLA in healthy donors. The study's findings and limits: Earlier findings revealed that most TCR beta V segments proved productive either about 87% or about 30% of the time.

Points on this clone: What it binds is not known.

The PCR was carried out with 60 Vbeta primers and 13 Jbeta primers. Clones were sequenced by immunoSEQ multiplex PCR, and TCRdb holds only the in-frame ones, with some missing. The sample has about 65,000 clones, around 73% seen once; the top ten hold approximately 2.9%. CDR3 length: 16 residues. In germline, CDR1 is MRHNA, CDR2 SNTAGT. Trimming took off 3 bases at V and 3 bases at J, with 16 bases between the two ends. The receptor comes from a girl under 18 in good health and CMV-seropositive. The sequencing input was PBMCs. The V call is TRBV6-4, the J call TRBJ2-3, with a weak D call TRBD2 (7 bases). Here the CDR3 reads CASSEGKGGPTDTQYF. As DNA, the CDR3 is TGTGCCAGCAGTGAAGGGAAGGGGGGGCCTACAGATACGCAGTATTTT.